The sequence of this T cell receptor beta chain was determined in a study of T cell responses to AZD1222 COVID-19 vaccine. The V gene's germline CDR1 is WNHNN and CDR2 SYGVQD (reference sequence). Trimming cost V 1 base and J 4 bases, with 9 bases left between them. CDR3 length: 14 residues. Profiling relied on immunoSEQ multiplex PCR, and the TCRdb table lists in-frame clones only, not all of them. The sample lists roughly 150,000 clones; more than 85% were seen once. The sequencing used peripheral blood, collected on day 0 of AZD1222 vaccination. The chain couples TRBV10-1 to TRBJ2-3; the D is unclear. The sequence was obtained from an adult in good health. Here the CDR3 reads CASSEYRAADTQYF. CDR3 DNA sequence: TGCGCCAGCAGTGAGTATAGGGCGGCAGATACGCAGTATTTT.